This T cell receptor (beta chain) was captured by sequencing in a study of cytomegalovirus exposure and HLA in healthy donors. Study-level points and caveats: Researchers reported in a later analysis that a missense DCLRE1C variant was tied to TCR beta V- and J-gene trimming.

This clone occurred a few times. Antigen specificity is unknown. Trimming at V came to 4 bases and at J to 0 bases, leaving 12 bases not matched to a gene. This CDR3 contains 18 residues. Germline V gene sequence: CDR1 SQVTM, CDR2 ANQGSEA. With 60 Vbeta and 13 Jbeta primers, the PCR was carried out. Using immunoSEQ multiplex PCR, the repertoire was profiled, and TCRdb retains in-frame clones only, with some absent. The sample shows some 95,000 clones, 55% to 80% of them seen only once. Source material: PBMCs. The J gene is TRBJ2-3, the V gene TRBV29-1; 11 bases agree with TRBD2. The TCR was taken from a female donor in good health and CMV-seronegative. The CDR3 sequence: CSVVGTSGQHPSTDTQYF. As DNA, the CDR3 is TGCAGCGTTGTAGGGACTAGCGGCCAACATCCTAGCACAGATACGCAGTATTTT.